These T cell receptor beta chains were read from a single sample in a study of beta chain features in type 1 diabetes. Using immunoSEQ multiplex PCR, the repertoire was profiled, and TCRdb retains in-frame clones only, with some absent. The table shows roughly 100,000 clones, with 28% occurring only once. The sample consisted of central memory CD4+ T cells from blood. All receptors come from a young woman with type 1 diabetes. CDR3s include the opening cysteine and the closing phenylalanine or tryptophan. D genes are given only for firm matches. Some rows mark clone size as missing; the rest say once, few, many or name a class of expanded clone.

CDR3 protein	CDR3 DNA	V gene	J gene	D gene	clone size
CASSGTRNEQFF	TGTGCCAGCAGCGGGACTAGGAATGAGCAGTTCTTC	TRBV2	TRBJ2-1	TRBD2	few
CAISEGTSGSTDTQYF	TGTGCCATCAGTGAGGGGACTAGCGGGAGCACAGATACGCAGTATTTT	TRBV10-3	TRBJ2-3	TRBD2	many
CASSGDTYEQYF	TGTGCCAGTAGTGGGGACACCTACGAGCAGTACTTC	TRBV19	TRBJ2-7	NA	NA
CASSSLYRGQPQHF	TGTGCCAGCAGTTCCCTCTACAGGGGTCAGCCCCAGCATTTT	TRBV28	TRBJ1-5	TRBD1	NA
CASREVTGELFF	TGTGCCAGCAGGGAGGTAACCGGGGAGCTGTTTTTT	TRBV7-2	TRBJ2-2	NA	few
CASSPDGVGVSEQYF	TGCGCCAGCAGCCCGGATGGGGTGGGAGTTTCCGAGCAGTACTTC	TRBV5-1	TRBJ2-7	NA	NA
CASSKDRGSPEAFF	TGTGCCAGCAGCAAAGACAGGGGAAGTCCTGAAGCTTTCTTT	TRBV6-5	TRBJ1-1	TRBD1	NA
CASSLARLVNEQFF	TGCGCCAGCAGCTTGGCCCGGCTAGTCAATGAGCAGTTCTTC	TRBV5-1	TRBJ2-1	NA	NA
CAWSEHGQGVLGNQPQHF	TGTGCCTGGAGTGAACACGGACAGGGAGTCTTGGGCAATCAGCCCCAGCATTTT	TRBV30	TRBJ1-5	TRBD1	few
CASSSDRRVNQPQHF	TGTGCCAGCAGCTCGGACAGGAGGGTCAATCAGCCCCAGCATTTT	TRBV7-9	TRBJ1-5	TRBD1	few
CASKQVLGGQFF	TGTGCCAGCAAGCAGGTTTTGGGGGGGCAGTTCTTC	TRBV28	TRBJ2-1	NA	few
CASSLGTTDTQYF	TGTGCCAGCAGCTTGGGTACTACAGATACGCAGTATTTT	TRBV5-4	TRBJ2-3	NA	few
CASSWQAGQPQHF	TGTGCCAGTAGTTGGCAGGCCGGTCAGCCCCAGCATTTT	TRBV19	TRBJ1-5	NA	once
CASSFKRSSTDTQYF	TGTGCCAGCAGCTTTAAGCGGTCCAGCACAGATACGCAGTATTTT	TRBV7-9	TRBJ2-3	NA	NA
CASSLGDRVNTEAFF	TGTGCCAGCAGTTTAGGGGACAGGGTAAACACTGAAGCTTTCTTT	TRBV28	TRBJ1-1	TRBD1	few
CASSLVSGVGYEQYF	TGTGCCAGCAGCTTAGTGTCGGGAGTTGGGTACGAGCAGTACTTC	TRBV7-8	TRBJ2-7	NA	NA
CASSIGAGDTGELFF	TGTGCCAGTAGTATAGGGGCAGGGGACACCGGGGAGCTGTTTTTT	TRBV19	TRBJ2-2	NA	NA
CASSESQGTNYGYTF	TGCGCCAGCAGTGAGTCGCAGGGAACTAACTATGGCTACACCTTC	TRBV10-2	TRBJ1-2	NA	few
CASSSDRGTGNTIYF	TGTGCCAGCAGCTCGGACAGGGGAACTGGAAACACCATATATTTT	TRBV6-5	TRBJ1-3	TRBD1	NA
CASSLGAGYHQPQHF	TGTGCCAGCAGTTTAGGTGCAGGGTATCATCAGCCCCAGCATTTT	TRBV28	TRBJ1-5	NA	NA
CASSLAGGPGEQFF	TGTGCCAGCAGTTTAGCGGGAGGGCCAGGTGAGCAGTTCTTC	TRBV27	TRBJ2-1	TRBD2	NA